These 20 T cell receptor beta chains originate from one sample sequenced in a study of shared clonotypes between healthy human individuals. Only in-frame clones appear in the TCRdb table, and some are missing; sequencing was by immunoSEQ multiplex PCR. The sample lists roughly 1,600,000 clones; about 98.5% were seen once. The sequenced sample was naive CD4+ T cells sorted from blood. Subset in this sample: CD45RA+ positively selected. The receptors shown here come from a man aged 30 to 39 in good health.

The CDR3 nucleotides are TGTGCCAACCCACAACAACTAGCGGGACACTACAATGAGCAGTTCTTC. Translated, it gives CANPQQLAGHYNEQFF. V gene TRBV28 combines with J gene TRBJ2-1, with TRBD2 matching over 10 bases. Germline-derived CDR1 and CDR2 are MDHEN and SYDVKM. Unmatched junction bases numbered 12, after V lost 10 bases and J lost 3 bases. This CDR3 contains 16 residues.

The chain joins TRBV27 to TRBJ2-3; either TRBD1 or TRBD2 may supply D (6 bases each). CDR3 length equals 16 residues. Trimming removed 5 bases at V and 1 base at J, with 16 bases between. CDR1 is MNHEY and CDR2 is SMNVEV in the germline V gene (reference sequence). The CDR3 coding sequence is TGTGCCAGCAGTCTATGGAGGGGGGCCGGCACAGATACGCAGTATTTT. This translates into CASSLWRGAGTDTQYF.

V and J are TRBV19 and TRBJ2-7; 11 bases line up with TRBD2. Germline V CDR1 and CDR2: LNHDA, SQIVND (reference sequence). CDR3 length: 15 residues. V was clipped by 5 bases and J by 2 bases; unmatched bases: 5. The CDR3 reads CASSRLAGNPYEQYF. The DNA for the CDR3 is TGTGCCAGTAGTCGACTAGCGGGGAATCCCTACGAGCAGTACTTC.

The J gene is TRBJ1-2, the V gene TRBV11-2, with D possibly matching TRBD1 (5 bases). This CDR3 has 13 residues. In germline, CDR1 is SGHAT, CDR2 FQNNGV. The V gene lost 6 bases and the J gene lost 14 bases, with 22 bases spanning the gap. CDR3 sequence reads: CASRSTTARLETF. Written as DNA, the CDR3 is TGTGCCAGCAGGTCCACGACAGCCCGCTTAGAGACCTTC.

This chain joins TRBV4-1 and TRBJ2-2, with 7 nucleotides matching TRBD2. V gave up 0 bases and J gave up 2 bases; unmatched junction bases: 6. The CDR3 totals 17 residues. From germline, CDR1 is MGHRA and CDR2 YSYEKL. CDR3 bases: TGCGCCAGCAGCCAAGACGGTCTAGCGGTTAACACCGGGGAGCTGTTTTTT. It translates to CASSQDGLAVNTGELFF.

The rearrangement uses TRBV5-6 and TRBJ2-7; 9 bases are a match to TRBD2. J was trimmed by 0 bases and V by 4 bases; bases with no gene match: 5. Germline loops: CDR1 SGHDT, CDR2 YYEEEE. The CDR3 spans 15 residues. CDR3 DNA sequence: TGTGCCAGCAGCCCTAGCGGGATGAGCTCCTACGAGCAGTACTTC. It translates to CASSPSGMSSYEQYF.

The chain has TRBV9 and TRBJ2-1; D is perhaps TRBD2 (6 bases). With 3 bases removed from V and 2 bases from J, the gap between germline ends came to 15 bases. The CDR3 spans 16 residues. From germline, CDR1 is SGDLS and CDR2 YYNGEE. The CDR3 DNA follows: TGTGCCAGCAGCGCAACAATAGCGGTCACCTACAATGAGCAGTTCTTC. It is translated as CASSATIAVTYNEQFF.

This clone was counted once. V usage is TRBV11-2 and J usage is TRBJ2-5, with D possibly being TRBD1 or TRBD2 (5 bases each). The germline V gene encodes CDR1 SGHAT and CDR2 FQNNGV. This CDR3 region has 13 residues. V gave up 1 base and J gave up 5 bases, with 8 bases separating them. CDR3 in DNA: TGTGCCAGCAGCTTAGGGGGGATGGAGACCCAGTACTTC. This sequence encodes CASSLGGMETQYF.

The J gene is TRBJ1-3, the V gene TRBV29-1; D uncertain. V lost 1 base and J lost 2, with 6 bases in between. CDR3 length: 13 residues. Germline CDR1 is SQVTM and CDR2 is ANQGSEA. The CDR3 DNA follows: TGCAGCGTTGAAGGGGTGGCTGGAAACACCATATATTTT. It is translated as CSVEGVAGNTIYF.

The genes are TRBV19 and TRBJ2-2; 10 positions match TRBD2. Germline V gives CDR1 LNHDA, CDR2 SQIVND (reference sequence). The CDR3 is 15 amino acids. V was clipped by 5 bases and J by 4 bases; unmatched bases: 4. CDR3 sequence reads: CASSSGTSVTGELFF. The CDR3 nucleotides are TGTGCCAGTAGTTCCGGGACTAGCGTCACCGGGGAGCTGTTTTTT.

The chain recombines TRBV5-4 with TRBJ2-1; 15 bases are shared with TRBD2. J gave up 14 bases and V 4 bases, and 10 bases lay outside the gene matches. Germline lookup yields CDR1 SGHNT and CDR2 YYREEE (reference sequence). There are 15 residues in the CDR3. Written as DNA, the CDR3 is TGTGCCAGCAGCGCGGGACTAGCGGGAGGACGGATTGAGTTCTTC. As protein: CASSAGLAGGRIEFF.

This chain joins TRBV28 and TRBJ2-1, with 11 bases lining up with TRBD1. Germline values: CDR1 MDHEN, CDR2 SYDVKM. The CDR3 totals 15 residues. V was pared by 6 bases and J by 7 bases, with 8 bases of the junction left unmatched. CDR3 coding DNA: TGTGCCAGCAGCGACGGGGGGACAGGGGGAAATGAGCAGTTCTTC. Translated: CASSDGGTGGNEQFF.

The chain joins TRBV7-9 to TRBJ2-3, with 10 bases matching TRBD1. The CDR3 totals 15 residues. CDR1 and CDR2 (germline): SEHNR, FQNEAQ (reference sequence). J was trimmed by 8 bases and V by 10 bases; bases with no gene match: 15. CDR3 residues: CAIPQLTGGEGTQYF. The CDR3 DNA reads as TGTGCCATCCCCCAATTGACAGGGGGCGAGGGTACGCAGTATTTT.

The V gene is TRBV11-2, the J gene TRBJ1-2; D uncertain. Trimming left V 3 bases short and J 7 bases short, with 9 bases between. This CDR3 has 12 amino acids. The germline CDR1 and CDR2 sequences are SGHAT and FQNNGV. CDR3 loop: CASSFRDGGYTF. The CDR3 nucleotides are TGTGCCAGCAGCTTCCGAGACGGTGGCTACACCTTC.

The J gene is TRBJ1-1, the V gene TRBV11-2, with D hard to call. In germline, CDR1 is SGHAT, CDR2 FQNNGV. CDR3 length: 14 residues. V lost 0 bases, J lost 1 base, and 6 bases lay in between. Here the CDR3 reads CASSLDPSNTEAFF. CDR3 coding DNA: TGTGCCAGCAGCTTAGATCCGTCGAACACTGAAGCTTTCTTT. Filled out from reference TRBV11-2 and TRBJ1-1, the complete variable domain reads EAGVAQSPRYKIIEKRQSVAFWCNPISGHATLYWYQQILGQGPKLLIQFQNNGVVDDSQLPKDRFSAERLKGVDSTLKIQPAKLEDSAVYLCASSLDPSNTEAFFGQGTRLTVV.

This chain connects TRBV27 to TRBJ2-5; tentatively, D is TRBD1 or TRBD2 (6 bases each). The CDR3 is 13 residues long. V dropped 3 bases and J dropped 7 bases, with 12 bases sitting between them. Germline values: CDR1 MNHEY, CDR2 SMNVEV (reference sequence). The CDR3 loop reads CASSFRGVGTQYF. CDR3 nucleotides: TGTGCCAGCAGTTTTAGGGGGGTCGGGACCCAGTACTTC.

The rearrangement uses TRBV2 and TRBJ2-7; 9 positions agree with TRBD1. CDR1 and CDR2 (germline): SNHLY, FYNNEI. V gave up 7 bases and J gave up 7 bases; unmatched junction bases: 14. The CDR3 covers 15 residues. The CDR3 nucleotides read TGTGCCAGCATCGAACTGGAACAGGGGGCTGGGGAGCAGTACTTC. Amino acid sequence: CASIELEQGAGEQYF.

Worth noting for this clone: The same CDR3 arises from other DNA sequences in this sample as well. The chain is built from TRBV5-1 and TRBJ2-1, with D perhaps matching TRBD1 or TRBD2 (5 bases each). This CDR3 comprises 15 residues. Germline V gives CDR1 SGHRS, CDR2 YFSETQ. V lost 4 bases, J lost 0 bases, and 11 bases lay in between. The DNA of the CDR3 is TGCGCCAGCAGCCCCTCGGGGACCTCCTACAATGAGCAGTTCTTC. Protein: CASSPSGTSYNEQFF.

The chain joins TRBV27 to TRBJ2-7, with D possibly TRBD1 on 6 matching bases. Looked up from germline, CDR1 is MNHEY and CDR2 is SMNVEV (reference sequence). The CDR3 is made up of 14 amino acids. The V and J ends lost 4 bases and 4 bases respectively, with 14 bases between them. The DNA for the CDR3 is TGTGCCAGCAGTTCCTCGGGACATACTTACGAGCAGTACTTC. The encoded protein is CASSSSGHTYEQYF.

This rearrangement joins TRBV10-2 to TRBJ2-4; D may correspond to TRBD1 or TRBD2 (6 bases each). This CDR3 is built from 17 residues. Trimming left V 7 bases short and J 7 bases short, with 26 bases between. Germline V gene lookup returns CDR1 WSHSY and CDR2 SAAADI. Here the CDR3 reads CASKDLQGGTYGNIQYF. CDR3 sequence (DNA): TGCGCCAGCAAAGATCTACAGGGCGGGACATATGGGAACATTCAGTACTTC.